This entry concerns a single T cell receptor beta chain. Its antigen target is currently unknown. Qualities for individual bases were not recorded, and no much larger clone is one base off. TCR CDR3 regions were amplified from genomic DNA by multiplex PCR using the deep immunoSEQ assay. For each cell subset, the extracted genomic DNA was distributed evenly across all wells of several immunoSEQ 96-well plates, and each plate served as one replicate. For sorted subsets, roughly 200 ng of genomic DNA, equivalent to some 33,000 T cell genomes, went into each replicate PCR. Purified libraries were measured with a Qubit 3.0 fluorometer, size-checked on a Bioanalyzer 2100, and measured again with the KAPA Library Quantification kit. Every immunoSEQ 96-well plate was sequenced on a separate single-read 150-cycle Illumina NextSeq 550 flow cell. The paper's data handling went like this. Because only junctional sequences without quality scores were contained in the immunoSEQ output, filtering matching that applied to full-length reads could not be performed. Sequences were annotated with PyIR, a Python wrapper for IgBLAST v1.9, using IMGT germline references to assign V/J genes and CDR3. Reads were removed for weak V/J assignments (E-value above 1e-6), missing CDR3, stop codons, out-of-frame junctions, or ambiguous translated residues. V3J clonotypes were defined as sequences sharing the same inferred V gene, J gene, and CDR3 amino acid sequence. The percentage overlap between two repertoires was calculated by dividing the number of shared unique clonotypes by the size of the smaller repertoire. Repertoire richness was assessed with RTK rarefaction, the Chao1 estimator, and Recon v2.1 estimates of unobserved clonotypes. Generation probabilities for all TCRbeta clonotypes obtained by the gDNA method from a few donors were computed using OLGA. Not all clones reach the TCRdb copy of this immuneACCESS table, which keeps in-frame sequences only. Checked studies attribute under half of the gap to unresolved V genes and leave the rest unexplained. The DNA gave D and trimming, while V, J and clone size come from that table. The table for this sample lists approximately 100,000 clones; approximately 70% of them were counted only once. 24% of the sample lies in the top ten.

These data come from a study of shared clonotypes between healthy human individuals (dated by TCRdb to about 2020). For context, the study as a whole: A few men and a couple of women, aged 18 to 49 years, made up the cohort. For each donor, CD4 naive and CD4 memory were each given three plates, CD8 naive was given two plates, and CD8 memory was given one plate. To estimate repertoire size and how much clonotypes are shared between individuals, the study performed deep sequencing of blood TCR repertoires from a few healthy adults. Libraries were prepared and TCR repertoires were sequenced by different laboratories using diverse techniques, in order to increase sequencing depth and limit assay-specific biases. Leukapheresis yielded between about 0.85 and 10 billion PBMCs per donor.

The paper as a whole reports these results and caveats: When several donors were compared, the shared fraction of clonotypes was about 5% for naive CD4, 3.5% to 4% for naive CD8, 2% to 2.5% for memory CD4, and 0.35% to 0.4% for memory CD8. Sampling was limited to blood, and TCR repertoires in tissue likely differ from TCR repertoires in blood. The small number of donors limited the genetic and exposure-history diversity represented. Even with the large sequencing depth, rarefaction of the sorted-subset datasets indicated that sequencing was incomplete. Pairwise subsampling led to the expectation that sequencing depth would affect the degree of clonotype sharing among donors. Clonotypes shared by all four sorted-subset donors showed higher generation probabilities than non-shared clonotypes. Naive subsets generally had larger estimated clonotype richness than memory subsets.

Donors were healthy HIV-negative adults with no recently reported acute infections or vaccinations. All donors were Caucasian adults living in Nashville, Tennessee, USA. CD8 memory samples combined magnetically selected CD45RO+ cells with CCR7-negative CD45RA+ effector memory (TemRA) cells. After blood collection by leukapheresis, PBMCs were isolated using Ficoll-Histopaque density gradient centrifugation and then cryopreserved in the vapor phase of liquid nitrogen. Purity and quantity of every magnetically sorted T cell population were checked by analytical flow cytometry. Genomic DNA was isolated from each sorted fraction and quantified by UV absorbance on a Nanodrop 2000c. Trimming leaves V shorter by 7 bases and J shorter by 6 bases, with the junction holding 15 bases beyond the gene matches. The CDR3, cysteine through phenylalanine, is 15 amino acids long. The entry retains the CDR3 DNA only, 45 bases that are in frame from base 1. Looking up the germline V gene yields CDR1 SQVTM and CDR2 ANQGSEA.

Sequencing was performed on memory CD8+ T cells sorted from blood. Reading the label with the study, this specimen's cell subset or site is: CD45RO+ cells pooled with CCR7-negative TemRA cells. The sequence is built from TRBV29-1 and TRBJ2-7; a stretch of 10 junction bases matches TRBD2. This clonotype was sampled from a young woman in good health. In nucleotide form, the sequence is TGCAGCGCCGGTGTGGGGCGGCTAGCGGGAGTCGAGCAGTACTTC. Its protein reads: CSAGVGRLAGVEQYF.